This passage covers 30 T cell receptor beta chains from one sample sequenced in a study of cytomegalovirus exposure and HLA in healthy donors. Primers included in the PCR were 60 Vbeta and 13 Jbeta primers. The assay was immunoSEQ multiplex PCR, and TCRdb's table has in-frame clones only and misses some. The sample holds 55,000 to 85,000 clones. Input material: PBMCs. These receptors all come from a female donor in good health and CMV-seropositive.

The rearrangement joins TRBV7-9 to TRBJ2-7; D not certain. CDR3 size: 14 residues. The V end was cut by 0 bases, the J end by 2 bases, with 8 bases between. Germline V gene data show CDR1 as SEHNR and CDR2 as FQNEAQ (reference sequence). CDR3 coding DNA: TGTGCCAGCAGCTTAGCTGTTTCGGCCTACGAGCAGTACTTC. The encoded protein is CASSLAVSAYEQYF.

The rearrangement joins TRBV6-5 to TRBJ2-2; TRBD2 agrees at 11 bases. The CDR3 has 15 amino acids. After removal of 6 bases from V and 4 bases from J, the junction contained 4 bases not matched to a gene. CDR1 is MNHEY, CDR2 SVGAGI, per germline. CDR3 protein: CASSLAGGGTGELFF. The DNA for the CDR3 is TGTGCCAGCAGCCTAGCGGGAGGCGGCACCGGGGAGCTGTTTTTT.

This chain connects TRBV28 to TRBJ1-3; D might be TRBD1 (5 bases). V lost 5 bases and J 1 base, leaving 9 bases between the germline ends. The germline V gene has CDR1 MDHEN and CDR2 SYDVKM. The CDR3 has 14 residues. The CDR3: CASSKGVSGNTIYF. Here the CDR3 DNA reads TGTGCCAGCAGTAAAGGGGTGTCTGGAAACACCATATATTTT.

For the CDR3, the DNA is TGTGCCAGCAGCCCAAGAGGGACACCCAGCACGGAGACCCAGTACTTC. Protein sequence: CASSPRGTPSTETQYF. J is TRBJ2-5 and V is TRBV5-4, with TRBD1 as a possible D gene (6 bases). Per germline, CDR1 SGHNT and CDR2 YYREEE (reference sequence). This CDR3 is 16 amino acids long. V was clipped by 4 bases and J by 5 bases, with 21 bases between them.

V gene TRBV5-1 combines with J gene TRBJ2-5, with TRBD2 matching 8 bases. Germline CDR1 SGHRS, CDR2 YFSETQ. This CDR3 spans 17 amino acids. Losses at the gene ends were 1 base for V and 0 bases for J; bases not matched to a gene: 8. CDR3 nucleotides: TGCGCCAGCAGCTTGACCCAAATAGCGGGGTACCAAGAGACCCAGTACTTC. The encoded protein is CASSLTQIAGYQETQYF.

This chain joins TRBV19 and TRBJ2-1; 7 bases line up with TRBD2. Germline V gene data show CDR1 as LNHDA and CDR2 as SQIVND (reference sequence). The length of the CDR3 is 18 residues. The ends lost 2 bases at V and 5 bases at J; junction bases unmatched: 15. The CDR3 coding sequence is TGTGCCAGTAGTATATTTCCCTGGGGGGAGGGTAGCCACAATGAGCAGTTCTTC. Its protein is CASSIFPWGEGSHNEQFF.

The V gene is TRBV6-6, the J gene TRBJ1-6; D not resolved. The CDR3 length is 14 residues. The V gene's germline CDR1 is MNHNY and CDR2 SVGAGI (reference sequence). V was clipped by 5 bases and J by 2 bases, with 7 bases between them. The CDR3 DNA reads as TGTGCCAGCAGTCCCGGGACCTATAATTCACCCCTCCACTTT. It specifies CASSPGTYNSPLHF.

This chain joins TRBV27 and TRBJ2-7; TRBD1 is a possible D gene (6 bases). V dropped 2 bases and J dropped 6 bases, with 14 bases sitting between them. This CDR3 spans 14 amino acids. Germline V gene data show CDR1 as MNHEY and CDR2 as SMNVEV (reference sequence). The CDR3 is CASSLMGATGEQYF. The CDR3 bases are TGTGCCAGCAGTTTAATGGGGGCGACAGGCGAGCAGTACTTC.

The rearrangement links TRBV20-1 to TRBJ1-1; D gene uncertain. CDR3 length: 11 amino acids. Germline CDR1 is DFQATT and CDR2 is SNEGSKA (reference sequence). The CDR3 loop is CGGGRLGEAFF. The CDR3, as DNA: TGCGGAGGTGGCAGACTAGGTGAAGCTTTCTTT.

The chain combines TRBV28 with TRBJ2-3, with TRBD1 matching 7 bases. The germline V gene has CDR1 MDHEN and CDR2 SYDVKM. V gave up 4 bases and J gave up 6 bases; unmatched junction bases: 13. The CDR3 spans 16 residues. The CDR3 DNA follows: TGTGCCAGCAGTTCACCAGGGGGAGTTAGTGTGGATACGCAGTATTTT. Its protein is CASSSPGGVSVDTQYF.

This chain links TRBV4-1 with TRBJ2-2; D possibly corresponds to TRBD2 (5 bases). Trimming pared 3 bases from V and 1 base from J, leaving 6 bases between. The CDR3 consists of 14 residues. Per the germline V gene, CDR1 is MGHRA and CDR2 is YSYEKL. This CDR3 is CASSHGRNTGELFF. The CDR3 DNA follows: TGCGCCAGCAGCCATGGGAGGAACACCGGGGAGCTGTTTTTT.

As DNA, the CDR3 is TGTGCCAGCAGCCCGACAGGGAATAATGAAAAACTGTTTTTT. It is translated as CASSPTGNNEKLFF. The chain couples TRBV6-5 to TRBJ1-4, with 7 bases fitting TRBD1. The germline gives CDR1 MNHEY, CDR2 SVGAGI. This CDR3 region has 14 residues. V lost 6 bases and J lost 4; bases outside the gene matches: 5.

The gene calls are TRBV6-1 and TRBJ2-7; TRBD1 matches at 7 bases. CDR3 length: 12 amino acids. CDR1 and CDR2 from the germline V gene are MNHNS and SASEGT. Trimming cost V 5 bases and J 4 bases; bases outside gene matches: 2. The CDR3 bases are TGTGCCAGCAGTTCGACAGGGTACGAGCAGTACTTC. This encodes CASSSTGYEQYF.

The V gene is TRBV4-1, the J gene TRBJ2-1; 8 nucleotides align to TRBD1. V lost 6 bases to trimming and J lost 3 bases; unmatched junction nucleotides: 4. CDR1 MGHRA and CDR2 YSYEKL come from the germline V gene. The CDR3 contains 14 residues. The CDR3 DNA reads as TGCGCCAGCAGTCCAGGGGGCGGCTACAATGAGCAGTTCTTC. Its protein product is CASSPGGGYNEQFF.

This chain joins TRBV4-3 and TRBJ2-3; 9 bases are a match to TRBD1. Trimming at V came to 0 bases and at J to 4 bases, leaving 5 bases not matched to a gene. The CDR3 totals 16 residues. Germline assignment: CDR1 LGHNA and CDR2 YSLEER. The CDR3 is CASSQDPGQGADTQYF. CDR3 in DNA: TGCGCCAGCAGCCAAGATCCGGGACAGGGCGCAGATACGCAGTATTTT.

The rearrangement uses TRBV18 and TRBJ1-5; TRBD1 aligns across 9 bases. J lost 6 bases, V lost 3 bases, and 12 bases had no gene match. The CDR3 contains 17 residues. In germline, CDR1 is KGHSH, CDR2 LQKENI. CDR3 amino acids: CASSPGQGIVLGQPQHF. CDR3 DNA: TGTGCCAGCTCACCGGGACAGGGTATTGTTTTGGGTCAGCCCCAGCATTTT. The full variable domain, completed using reference TRBV18 and TRBJ1-5, is NAGVMQNPRHLVRRRGQEARLRCSPMKGHSHVYWYRQLPEEGLKFMVYLQKENIIDESGMPKERFSAEFPKEGPSILRIQQVVRGDSAAYFCASSPGQGIVLGQPQHFGDGTRLSIL.

This rearrangement joins TRBV5-4 to TRBJ2-3, with D perhaps TRBD1 (5 bases). The germline V gene has CDR1 SGHNT and CDR2 YYREEE (reference sequence). The CDR3 spans 15 residues. The V gene lost 4 bases and the J gene lost 2 bases, with 14 bases spanning the gap. The CDR3 DNA reads TGTGCCAGCAGCCAGGGCAGGGATAACACAGATACGCAGTATTTT. Translating it yields CASSQGRDNTDTQYF.

This chain links TRBV19 with TRBJ1-1; D gene unclear. The CDR3 loop spans 13 amino acids. Per germline, CDR1 LNHDA and CDR2 SQIVND (reference sequence). Trimming took 5 bases from V and 1 from J, leaving 8 bases between them. CDR3 DNA sequence: TGTGCCAGTAGTGAAGCTGAGAACACTGAAGCTTTCTTT. Its protein is CASSEAENTEAFF.

The chain combines TRBV6-5 with TRBJ2-7; D perhaps matches TRBD1 (5 bases). Per germline, CDR1 MNHEY and CDR2 SVGAGI. This CDR3 region has 13 residues. V lost 7 bases, J lost 5 bases, and 15 bases lay in between. The CDR3 nucleotides read TGTGCCAGCACCTTGGTTAGGGGCCACGAGCAGTACTTC. It encodes CASTLVRGHEQYF.

Note on this clone: Other DNA sequences from this sample encode an identical CDR3 as well. The chain couples TRBV5-1 to TRBJ1-6, with a tentative D call TRBD1 (6 bases). V lost 0 bases and J 10 bases, leaving 17 bases between the germline ends. CDR1 SGHRS and CDR2 YFSETQ come from the germline V gene. The CDR3 length is 16 residues. CDR3 loop: CASSLAQTGIGSPLHF. CDR3 DNA sequence: TGCGCCAGCAGCTTGGCTCAGACAGGTATAGGATCACCCCTCCACTTT.

The chain uses TRBV28 and TRBJ1-4, with D possibly matching TRBD1 (6 bases). CDR1 MDHEN and CDR2 SYDVKM come from the germline V gene. V was cut by 5 bases and J by 5 bases, with 18 bases left in between. This CDR3 has 16 residues. DNA of the CDR3: TGTGCCAGCAGTCGGGACACGACCCTCGGGAATGAAAAACTGTTTTTT. The encoded protein is CASSRDTTLGNEKLFF.

This chain joins TRBV28 and TRBJ1-5, with D maybe TRBD1 (6 bases). Trimming removed 4 bases at V and 0 bases at J, with 10 bases between. The V gene's germline CDR1 is MDHEN and CDR2 SYDVKM. The CDR3 totals 15 residues. This CDR3 is CASSSTGSSNQPQHF. Written as DNA, the CDR3 is TGTGCCAGCAGTTCCACAGGGAGTAGCAATCAGCCCCAGCATTTT.

The chain combines TRBV5-8 with TRBJ2-7; the D is unclear. Germline V gene data show CDR1 as SGHTS and CDR2 as YDEGEE. V was pared by 0 bases and J by 1 base, with 5 bases between. This CDR3 has 13 amino acids. In DNA form, the CDR3 reads TGTGCCAGCAGCTTGGGGCGGTCCTACGAGCAGTACTTC. As protein: CASSLGRSYEQYF.

The chain combines TRBV6-5 with TRBJ2-3; the D gene is possibly TRBD2 (6 bases). The CDR3 sequence is 15 residues long. The V and J ends lost 0 bases and 1 base respectively, with 8 bases between them. CDR1 is MNHEY and CDR2 is SVGAGI in the germline V gene. The CDR3 here is CASSYSSSGTDTQYF. CDR3 coding DNA: TGTGCCAGCAGTTACTCCTCTAGCGGCACAGATACGCAGTATTTT.

The chain uses TRBV7-2 and TRBJ2-1; the D is unclear. Germline lookup yields CDR1 SGHTA and CDR2 FQGNSA. V lost 4 bases, J lost 6 bases, and 7 bases lay in between. The CDR3 is 12 residues long. The CDR3 coding sequence is TGTGCCAGCAGCTCACAGATCAATGAGCAGTTCTTC. Amino acids: CASSSQINEQFF.

This chain uses TRBV4-1 with TRBJ1-6, with D maybe TRBD1 (5 bases). The CDR3 loop spans 16 amino acids. V dropped 4 bases and J dropped 7 bases, with 17 bases sitting between them. CDR1 is MGHRA, CDR2 YSYEKL, per germline. CDR3 sequence reads: CASSPRPAGMNSPLHF. The CDR3 bases are TGCGCCAGCAGCCCGCGGCCGGCAGGGATGAATTCACCCCTCCACTTT.

The chain employs TRBV18 and TRBJ2-3; 7 bases align to TRBD1. The V gene end was trimmed by 3 bases and the J gene end by 3 bases; junction bases not matched to a gene: 3. The CDR3 is 14 residues long. Germline lookup yields CDR1 KGHSH and CDR2 LQKENI. The CDR3 reads CASSPRQGTDTQYF. The CDR3 bases are TGTGCCAGCTCACCTCGACAGGGAACAGATACGCAGTATTTT.

The chain couples TRBV5-1 to TRBJ2-1, with 7 bases that match TRBD2. The CDR3 consists of 14 residues. Germline assignment: CDR1 SGHRS and CDR2 YFSETQ. The V and J ends lost 4 bases and 4 bases, in that order; junction bases with no gene match: 5. As DNA, the CDR3 is TGCGCCAGCAGCCCGGGACTACCGTACAATGAGCAGTTCTTC. Its protein product is CASSPGLPYNEQFF.

This chain connects TRBV29-1 to TRBJ2-3; D gene uncertain. The length of the CDR3 is 15 residues. The V and J ends lost 3 bases and 1 base respectively, with 14 bases between them. CDR1 SQVTM and CDR2 ANQGSEA come from the germline V gene. CDR3 protein: CSVEGVVVGTDTQYF. CDR3 coding DNA: TGCAGCGTTGAGGGCGTCGTAGTGGGCACAGATACGCAGTATTTT.

V and J are TRBV27 and TRBJ1-3; perhaps TRBD1 as D (6 bases). Germline lookup yields CDR1 MNHEY and CDR2 SMNVEV (reference sequence). Trimming cost V 0 bases and J 4 bases, with 10 bases left between them. The CDR3 is 15 amino acids. The CDR3 is CASSLSRGAGNTIYF. In nucleotides, the CDR3 is TGTGCCAGCAGTTTATCGCGGGGGGCCGGAAACACCATATATTTT.